One sample yielded the 21 T cell receptor beta chains listed below, sequenced in a study of CD8 T cells in ankylosing spondylitis. TCRdb used MiXCR to reprocess the 5' RACE reads, holding one entry per CDR3 protein. This table has 190,000 or so distinct CDR3 sequences, 9.5% to 15% appearing once. Sequencing input: blood, either unsorted or a sorted T cell fraction (not recorded which). The receptors originated from a male donor with ankylosing spondylitis or in good health (not recorded which).

The sample holds many counts of this clonotype. The CDR3 loop is CSVGLETGVEQFF. As DNA, the CDR3 is TGCAGCGTTGGACTAGAGACAGGGGTCGAGCAGTTCTTC. The chain links TRBV29-1 to TRBJ2-1; 8 bases are shared with TRBD1. Losses at the gene ends were 4 bases for V and 10 bases for J; bases not matched to a gene: 9. CDR1 is SQVTM and CDR2 is ANQGSEA in the germline V gene. This CDR3 spans 13 amino acids.

CDR3: CASSVGGTSGYNEQFF. The CDR3 DNA reads TGTGCCAGCAGCGTAGGAGGGACTAGCGGGTACAATGAGCAGTTCTTC. This chain joins TRBV9 and TRBJ2-1; TRBD2 matches at 12 bases. V lost 0 bases and J lost 4; bases outside the gene matches: 2. The CDR3 contains 16 residues. Per germline, CDR1 SGDLS and CDR2 YYNGEE. The variable domain in full, with the rest retrieved from reference TRBV9 and TRBJ2-1, is DSGVTQTPKHLITATGQRVTLRCSPRSGDLSVYWYQQSLDQGLQFLIQYYNGEERAKGNILERFSAQQFPDLHSELNLSSLELGDSALYFCASSVGGTSGYNEQFFGPGTRLTVL.

This clonotype has more than one count but fewer than ten. This sequence joins TRBV6-5 and TRBJ1-6; D gene ambiguous. Germline V gives CDR1 MNHEY, CDR2 SVGAGI. V lost 7 bases and J lost 7, with 17 bases in between. The CDR3 consists of 15 residues. In DNA form, the CDR3 reads TGTGCCAGCAAATTACTGATGGGGTCGAATTCACCCCTCCACTTT. This translates into CASKLLMGSNSPLHF.

The rearrangement uses TRBV11-2 and TRBJ2-7; D is possibly TRBD2 (6 bases). V was clipped by 2 bases and J by 8 bases, with 16 bases between them. Germline CDR1 and CDR2: SGHAT and FQNNGV. The CDR3 runs to 14 residues. The chain's CDR3 is CASSLFGGGSQQYF. The CDR3 DNA reads as TGTGCCAGCAGCTTATTCGGGGGAGGCTCGCAGCAGTACTTC.

J is TRBJ2-1 and V is TRBV6-4; 11 nucleotides agree with TRBD1. The germline V gene has CDR1 MRHNA and CDR2 SNTAGT. J lost 8 bases, V lost 3 bases, and 3 bases had no gene match. This CDR3 spans 14 amino acids. DNA of the CDR3: TGTGCCAGCAGTGATAGGACAGGGGGCCATGAGCAGTTCTTC. Translating it yields CASSDRTGGHEQFF.

The chain joins TRBV20-1 to TRBJ2-3; 9 bases are shared with TRBD2. CDR3 length: 15 residues. Germline assignment: CDR1 DFQATT and CDR2 SNEGSKA (reference sequence). DNA of the CDR3: TGCAGCGCTGAGGAGGCGGGGGGGTATACAGATACGCAGTATTTT. Translation: CSAEEAGGYTDTQYF.

The chain is built from TRBV7-8 and TRBJ2-7, with D tentatively TRBD2 (6 bases). The CDR3 extends over 13 amino acids. Germline V gene data show CDR1 as SGHVS and CDR2 as FQNEAQ. Deletions cut 7 bases from V and 6 bases from J, with 16 bases between. For the CDR3, the DNA is TGTGCCAGCACCTCGCGGGGCGGGGCCGAGCAGTACTTC. It yields the protein CASTSRGGAEQYF.

The chain employs TRBV6-1 and TRBJ2-1, with TRBD2 as a possible D gene (5 bases). Trimming pared 6 bases from V and 0 bases from J, leaving 15 bases between. The CDR3 has 16 amino acids. CDR1 MNHNS and CDR2 SASEGT come from the germline V gene. The CDR3 loop reads CASSEDFPSSYNEQFF. The CDR3 bases are TGTGCCAGCAGCGAGGACTTCCCAAGCTCCTACAATGAGCAGTTCTTC.

In its sample, this clonotype was seen many times. The chain has TRBV10-3 and TRBJ2-2; 8 nucleotides align to TRBD1. The germline CDR1 and CDR2 sequences are ENHRY and SYGVKD. The V segment lost 7 bases and the J segment 4 bases; nucleotides outside the gene matches: 2. The CDR3 spans 13 residues. CDR3 DNA: TGTGCCATCATAGACAGGGGCACCGGGGAGCTGTTTTTT. Translation gives CAIIDRGTGELFF.

A few counts support this clonotype. The chain has TRBV6-1 and TRBJ2-1; D remains unclear. CDR1 is MNHNS, CDR2 SASEGT, per germline. V was clipped by 6 bases and J by 0 bases, with 6 bases between them. The CDR3 covers 13 residues. CDR3 sequence: CASSKSSYNEQFF. The CDR3, as DNA: TGTGCCAGCAGCAAAAGCTCCTACAATGAGCAGTTCTTC.

This clonotype has just a few counts. The chain has TRBV11-3 and TRBJ2-7; D remains unclear. V was pared by 5 bases and J by 2 bases, with 13 bases between. CDR1 and CDR2 (germline): SGHNT, YENEEA. The CDR3 totals 14 residues. CDR3 bases: TGTGCCAGCAGCGCAGATGGGCAGCCCTACGAGCAGTACTTC. This gives the protein CASSADGQPYEQYF.

This clonotype was seen a few times. The chain carries TRBV7-2 and TRBJ2-7; 13 bases are shared with TRBD2. The ends lost 4 bases at V and 1 base at J; junction bases unmatched: 4. Germline V CDR1 and CDR2: SGHTA, FQGNSA. The CDR3 runs to 16 residues. The CDR3 DNA reads as TGTGCCAGCAGCTCTGTGGGACTAGCGGGGTCCTACGAGCAGTACTTC. It codes for CASSSVGLAGSYEQYF.

This clonotype was observed a few times. V is TRBV11-2 and J is TRBJ1-1, with 7 bases that match TRBD1. J lost 2 bases, V lost 5 bases, and 5 bases had no gene match. CDR3 length: 14 amino acids. Germline lookup yields CDR1 SGHAT and CDR2 FQNNGV. The CDR3 here is CASSPWDSNTEAFF. The CDR3 DNA sequence: TGTGCCAGCAGCCCCTGGGACAGTAACACTGAAGCTTTCTTT.

This clonotype was seen more than once but under ten times. DNA of the CDR3: TGTGCCAGCAGCGTAGTTGCGGGAGGTAAAAATGAGCAGTTCTTC. This codes for CASSVVAGGKNEQFF. The gene calls are TRBV9 and TRBJ2-1; TRBD2 aligns across 8 bases. J gave up 7 bases and V 0 bases, and 6 bases lay outside the gene matches. The CDR3 length is 15 residues. Germline CDR1 is SGDLS and CDR2 is YYNGEE.

The V and J genes are TRBV11-3 and TRBJ2-3; 7 bases align to TRBD2. In germline, CDR1 is SGHNT, CDR2 YENEEA. Germline trimming cut 5 bases from V and 0 bases from J; bases unmatched to any gene: 5. The CDR3 is 15 amino acids. The CDR3 region has the DNA TGTGCCAGCAGCGCCCTGGGGGGGAGCACAGATACGCAGTATTTT. Amino acids: CASSALGGSTDTQYF.

This clonotype was found a few times. The genes are TRBV5-5 and TRBJ2-7; tentatively, D is TRBD1 or TRBD2 (6 bases each). This CDR3 comprises 15 residues. Trimming left V 1 base short and J 2 bases short, with 13 bases between. Germline CDR1 is SGHKS and CDR2 is YYEKEE (reference sequence). DNA of the CDR3: TGTGCCAGCAGCTTGAGGGTCGGGGGCCCCTACGAGCAGTACTTC. Translating it yields CASSLRVGGPYEQYF. The whole variable domain, remainder taken from reference TRBV5-5 and TRBJ2-7, is DAGVTQSPTHLIKTRGQQVTLRCSPISGHKSVSWYQQVLGQGPQFIFQYYEKEERGRGNFPDRFSARQFPNYSSELNVNALLLGDSALYLCASSLRVGGPYEQYFGPGTRLTVT.

V usage is TRBV20-1 and J usage is TRBJ2-5, with 15 bases fitting TRBD2. CDR3 length equals 17 residues. The trim removed 3 bases at V and 5 bases at J, leaving 10 bases unmatched. Germline V gives CDR1 DFQATT, CDR2 SNEGSKA (reference sequence). The CDR3 region has the DNA TGCAGTGCTAGTTTGCCCGGGACTAGCGGGAGGTGGGAGACCCAGTACTTC. It encodes CSASLPGTSGRWETQYF.

The chain has TRBV19 and TRBJ2-7, with D perhaps TRBD1 or TRBD2 (5 bases each). V was cut by 5 bases and J by 2 bases, with 10 bases left in between. This CDR3 is built from 13 residues. The V gene's germline CDR1 is LNHDA and CDR2 SQIVND (reference sequence). CDR3 DNA: TGTGCCAGTAGTCCCGGGGCCCCCTACGAGCAGTACTTC. Translation gives CASSPGAPYEQYF.

This clonotype was seen a handful of times. The chain joins TRBV30 to TRBJ2-2; D is perhaps TRBD1 or TRBD2 (5 bases each). Germline CDR1 is GTSNPN and CDR2 is SVGIG (reference sequence). The V end was cut by 5 bases, the J end by 4 bases, with 14 bases between. The CDR3 contains 14 residues. In DNA, the CDR3 is TGTGCCTGGGTGGGGACCGCGAGCACCGGGGAGCTGTTTTTT. This gives the protein CAWVGTASTGELFF.

This clonotype was observed a handful of times. The chain couples TRBV10-3 to TRBJ1-1, with a weak D call TRBD1 (5 bases). V was trimmed by 7 bases and J by 1 base, leaving 13 bases between them. Germline-derived CDR1 and CDR2 are ENHRY and SYGVKD. This CDR3 is 14 amino acids long. The CDR3 sequence is CAIKGDLRNTEAFF. CDR3 nucleotide sequence: TGTGCCATCAAAGGGGATCTTAGGAACACTGAAGCTTTCTTT.

In its sample, this clonotype was seen a few times. The V call is TRBV20-1, the J call TRBJ2-7; TRBD1 matches 9 bases. The V gene end was trimmed by 6 bases and the J gene end by 0 bases; junction bases not matched to a gene: 9. The CDR3 extends over 15 amino acids. Germline assignment: CDR1 DFQATT and CDR2 SNEGSKA (reference sequence). The CDR3 loop is CSAHTPGQGSYEQYF. The CDR3 DNA follows: TGCAGTGCGCACACTCCGGGACAGGGCTCCTACGAGCAGTACTTC.